Given below is one TCR beta chain in context. Profiling relied on immunoSEQ multiplex PCR, and the TCRdb table lists in-frame clones only, not all of them. The table includes about 55,000 clones, around nine tenths detected once. The CDR3 has 16 residues. Germline CDR1 is SEHNR and CDR2 is FQNEAQ (reference sequence). V shed 3 bases and J 3 bases; nucleotides not matched to a gene: 3. This specimen comes from a study of T cell responses to AZD1222 COVID-19 vaccine. Source: peripheral blood, taken on day 0 of AZD1222 vaccination. This receptor was obtained from an adult in good health. The chain carries TRBV7-9 and TRBJ1-6; 9 nucleotides line up with TRBD1. As DNA, the CDR3 is TGTGCCAGCAGCTTTGGACAGGGGTTCTATAATTCACCCCTCCACTTT. This gives the protein CASSFGQGFYNSPLHF. Combining the CDR3 with reference TRBV7-9 and TRBJ1-6 gives the whole variable domain DTGVSQNPRHKITKRGQNVTFRCDPISEHNRLYWYRQTLGQGPEFLTYFQNEAQLEKSRLLSDRFSAERPKGSFSTLEIQRTEQGDSAMYLCASSFGQGFYNSPLHFGNGTRLTVT.